The clone carrying this T cell receptor beta chain was observed many times. No antigen is known for it. This specimen belongs to a study of Graves' ophthalmopathy and Graves' hyperthyroidism. Study information: Stable hyperthyroid donors showed no ophthalmopathy during 18 months follow-up.

The authors diagnosed from clinical symptoms, serum thyroxine, TRAb, thyroid ultrasound and orbital computed tomography. Notes on the study in general: Prediction of ophthalmopathy progression reached less than 71% sensitivity and around 72% specificity.

TCR beta CDR3 regions were amplified from RNA transcripts. An opening RT-PCR round employed HTBI primers and preceded a second-round multiplex PCR. TCRdb recomputed calls from the multiplex PCR reads with MiXCR, one row per CDR3 protein. The table records over a million distinct CDR3 sequences, about 40% of them present only once. This CDR3 is built from 15 residues. CDR1 and CDR2 from the germline V gene are ENHRY and SYGVKD. The germline V and J ends were trimmed by 6 bases and 3 bases, with 17 bases remaining between them. Source material: peripheral blood or thyroid tissue (not recorded which). The gene calls are TRBV10-3 and TRBJ2-5, with a tentative D call TRBD2 (6 bases). This sequence originates from an adult man with Graves' hyperthyroidism. The CDR3 protein is CAISDGGQNEETQYF. The CDR3 DNA sequence: TGTGCCATCAGCGACGGGGGTCAGAACGAAGAGACCCAGTACTTC.